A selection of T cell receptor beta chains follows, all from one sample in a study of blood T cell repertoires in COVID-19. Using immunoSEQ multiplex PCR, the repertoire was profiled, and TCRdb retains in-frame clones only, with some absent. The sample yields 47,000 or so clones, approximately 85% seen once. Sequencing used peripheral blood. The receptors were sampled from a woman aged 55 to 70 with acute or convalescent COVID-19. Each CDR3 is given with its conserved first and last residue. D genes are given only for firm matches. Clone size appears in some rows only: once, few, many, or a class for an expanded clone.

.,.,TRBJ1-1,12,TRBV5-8,CASSLWALEAFF,TGTGCCAGCAGCTTGTGGGCCCTTGAAGCTTTCTTT
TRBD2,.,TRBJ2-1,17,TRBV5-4,CASSRSIAGGRANEQFF,TGTGCCAGCAGCCGTTCTATAGCGGGAGGGCGGGCCAATGAGCAGTTCTTC
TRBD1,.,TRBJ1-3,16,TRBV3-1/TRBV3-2,CASSQRGQNSGNTIYF,TGTGCCAGCAGCCAAAGGGGACAGAACTCTGGAAACACCATATATTTT
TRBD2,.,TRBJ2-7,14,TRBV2,CASRTSAASYEQYF,TGTGCCAGCAGAACTAGCGCCGCCTCCTACGAGCAGTACTTC
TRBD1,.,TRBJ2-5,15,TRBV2,CASSEYSGGGETQYF,TGTGCCAGCAGTGAATACTCAGGGGGTGGAGAGACCCAGTACTTC
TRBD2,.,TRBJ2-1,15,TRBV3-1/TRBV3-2,CASLLSSGSFNEQFF,TGTGCCAGCCTACTTTCGAGCGGGAGTTTCAATGAGCAGTTCTTC
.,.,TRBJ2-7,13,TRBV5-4,CASSDRPSDEQYF,TGTGCCAGCAGCGACCGCCCTAGTGACGAGCAGTACTTC
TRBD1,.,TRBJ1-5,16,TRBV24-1,CATSAIRGHSNQPQHF,TGTGCCACCAGTGCTATCAGGGGGCACAGCAATCAGCCCCAGCATTTT
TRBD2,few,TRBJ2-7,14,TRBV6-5,CASSRTSGPYEQYF,TGTGCCAGCAGCCGGACTAGCGGTCCCTACGAGCAGTACTTC
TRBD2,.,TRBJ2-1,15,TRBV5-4,CASSLPAGERNEQFF,TGTGCCAGCAGCTTGCCAGCGGGAGAACGAAATGAGCAGTTCTTC
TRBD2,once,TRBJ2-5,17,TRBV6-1,CASSEGNSGIGRETQYF,TGTGCCAGCAGTGAAGGAAATAGCGGGATAGGTCGGGAGACCCAGTACTTC
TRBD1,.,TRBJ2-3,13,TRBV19,CASRTGTTDTQYF,TGTGCCAGCCGGACAGGGACCACAGATACGCAGTATTTT
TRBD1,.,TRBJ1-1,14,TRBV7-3,CASSPGQGFTEAFF,TGTGCCAGCAGCCCGGGACAGGGATTTACTGAAGCTTTCTTT
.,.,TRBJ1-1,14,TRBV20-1,CSASPGQMNTEAFF,TGCAGTGCTAGTCCGGGACAAATGAACACTGAAGCTTTCTTT
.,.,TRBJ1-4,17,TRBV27,CASSITWGKGATGKLFF,TGTGCCAGCAGCATAACCTGGGGCAAAGGGGCCACCGGAAAACTGTTTTTT
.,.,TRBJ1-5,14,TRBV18,CASSQGVGGQPQHF,TGTGCCAGCTCACAGGGGGTCGGAGGTCAGCCCCAGCATTTT
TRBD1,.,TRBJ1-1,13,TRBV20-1,CSASTGVNTEAFF,TGCAGTGCTAGTACAGGGGTGAACACTGAAGCTTTCTTT
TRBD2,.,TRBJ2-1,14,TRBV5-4,CASSLGSGGLEQFF,TGTGCCAGCAGCTTGGGATCGGGGGGGCTTGAGCAGTTCTTC
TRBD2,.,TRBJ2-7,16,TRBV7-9,CASSRHRGVAGPEQYF,TGTGCCAGCAGTAGACACCGTGGGGTAGCGGGACCCGAGCAGTACTTC
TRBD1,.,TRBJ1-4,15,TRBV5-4,CASSTPQGGREKLFF,TGTGCCAGCAGCACGCCCCAGGGGGGTCGTGAAAAACTGTTTTTT
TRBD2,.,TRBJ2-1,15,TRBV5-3,CARSLGLAGGNEQFF,TGTGCCAGAAGCTTGGGACTAGCGGGGGGCAATGAGCAGTTCTTC
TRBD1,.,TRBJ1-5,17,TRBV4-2,CASSPHRDRGGNQPQHF,TGTGCCAGCAGCCCTCACCGGGACAGGGGGGGGAATCAGCCCCAGCATTTT
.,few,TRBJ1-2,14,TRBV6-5,CASSPTDSLYGYTF,TGTGCCAGCAGCCCCACCGACAGTCTATATGGCTACACCTTC
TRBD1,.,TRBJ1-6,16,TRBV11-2,CASSGTVSSYNSPLHF,TGTGCCAGCTCCGGGACAGTGAGCTCCTATAATTCACCCCTCCACTTT
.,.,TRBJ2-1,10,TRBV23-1,CASSPHEQFF,TGCGCCAGCAGTCCTCATGAGCAGTTCTTC